This paragraph reports one T cell receptor (beta chain). The antigen remains undetermined. The same CDR3 arises from other DNA sequences in this sample as well. This record belongs to a study of cytomegalovirus exposure and HLA in healthy donors. Germline CDR1 LNHDA, CDR2 SQIVND (reference sequence). CDR3 length: 13 amino acids. Trimming pared 3 bases from V and 2 bases from J, leaving 7 bases between. Notes on the study in general: Judged likely to be a sequencing artifact was a cluster of highly shared sequence variants. TCR beta V segments were, for the most part, productive about 87% or about 30% of the time in an earlier analysis. As confirmed in vitro, three CMV-associated chains were specific for CMV antigens.

PCR primers comprised 60 Vbeta and 13 Jbeta primers. Using immunoSEQ multiplex PCR, the repertoire was profiled, and TCRdb retains in-frame clones only, with some absent. In the table there are 150,000 to 200,000 clones, approximately 84% of which are singletons. The chain links TRBV19 to TRBJ1-1, with unresolved D. Sequenced input: PBMCs. The clonotype was recovered from a young woman in good health and CMV-seropositive. The CDR3, as DNA: TGTGCCAGTAGTATTGGAGGAAACACTGAAGCTTTCTTT. Amino acids: CASSIGGNTEAFF.